This T cell receptor (beta chain) was identified during a study of blood T cell repertoires in COVID-19. Data came from immunoSEQ multiplex PCR; TCRdb stores just in-frame clones and leaves some out. The table has approximately 250,000 clones, approximately 86% seen once; the top ten hold roughly 1.6%. CDR1 is MNHEY and CDR2 is SMNVEV in the germline V gene (reference sequence). The CDR3 extends over 20 amino acids. V lost 1 base, J lost 0 bases, and 12 bases stayed unmatched. This clonotype was sampled from a woman aged 55-70 years who had recovered from COVID-19. The V gene is TRBV27, the J gene TRBJ2-6, with TRBD1 matching 7 bases. The specimen sequenced was peripheral blood. As DNA, the CDR3 is TGTGCCAGCAGTTTATTACAGCGAGGGGGCTTCAACTCTGGGGCCAACGTCCTGACTTTC. Translated, it gives CASSLLQRGGFNSGANVLTF.